This passage covers 29 T cell receptor beta chains from one sample sequenced in a study of shared clonotypes between healthy human individuals. Measured with immunoSEQ multiplex PCR; TCRdb has only the in-frame clones, and not every one. The sample has 2 million to 2.5 million clones; roughly 95% are singletons. Sequenced sample: naive CD4+ T cells sorted from blood. Noted subset: CD45RA+ positively selected. These receptor sequences come from a man younger than 30 in good health.

The sample holds a few counts of this clone. This chain uses TRBV6-6 with TRBJ2-7; 8 nucleotides match TRBD1. The CDR3 is 14 residues long. V lost 7 bases and J lost 3; bases outside the gene matches: 8. The germline CDR1 and CDR2 sequences are MNHNY and SVGAGI (reference sequence). Here the CDR3 reads CASKRTGGDYEQYF. CDR3 DNA sequence: TGTGCCAGCAAACGAACAGGGGGAGACTACGAGCAGTACTTC.

The V and J genes are TRBV9 and TRBJ2-7; no clear D. The V and J ends lost 0 bases and 3 bases respectively, with 13 bases between them. In germline, CDR1 is SGDLS, CDR2 YYNGEE. The CDR3 is 15 residues long. CDR3 protein: CASSVGWSASYEQYF. The CDR3, as DNA: TGTGCCAGCAGCGTAGGGTGGAGCGCCAGCTACGAGCAGTACTTC.

Note on this clone: Other DNA sequences in the sample encode the same CDR3. J is TRBJ1-1 and V is TRBV28, with D perhaps TRBD1 (6 bases). Germline CDR1 and CDR2: MDHEN and SYDVKM. This CDR3 is built from 12 residues. Trimming shortened V by 4 bases and J by 3 bases, and 6 bases separated the two germline ends. In DNA form, the CDR3 reads TGTGCCAGCAGTTCAGGGGACACTGAAGCTTTCTTT. Translating gives CASSSGDTEAFF. The variable domain in full, with the rest retrieved from reference TRBV28 and TRBJ1-1, is DVKVTQSSRYLVKRTGEKVFLECVQDMDHENMFWYRQDPGLGLRLIYFSYDVKMKEKGDIPEGYSVSREKKERFSLILESASTNQTSMYLCASSSGDTEAFFGQGTRLTVV.

Of note for this clone: Additional DNA sequences in this sample encode the identical CDR3. This sequence joins TRBV6-1 and TRBJ2-7; D perhaps matches TRBD1 (5 bases). The CDR3 runs to 13 residues. Germline CDR1 reads MNHNS; CDR2 reads SASEGT. V was cut by 6 bases and J by 3 bases, with 12 bases left in between. The CDR3 region has the DNA TGTGCCAGCAGCCGCGACAGCTTCTACGAGCAGTACTTC. Translating it yields CASSRDSFYEQYF.

The chain combines TRBV2 with TRBJ2-3; 11 bases are a match to TRBD2. The CDR3 runs to 15 residues. Germline values: CDR1 SNHLY, CDR2 FYNNEI. Losses at the gene ends were 5 bases for V and 4 bases for J; bases not matched to a gene: 5. CDR3 in DNA: TGTGCCAGCAGTTATAGCGGGGGGGCGGCAGATACGCAGTATTTT. Protein: CASSYSGGAADTQYF.

V usage is TRBV6-5 and J usage is TRBJ1-1, with D possibly TRBD1 on 6 matching bases. CDR1 is MNHEY and CDR2 is SVGAGI in the germline V gene. The V end was cut by 8 bases, the J end by 1 base, with 11 bases between. The CDR3 covers 13 residues. The CDR3 region is CASGRGWNTEAFF. Written as DNA, the CDR3 is TGTGCCAGCGGCAGGGGATGGAACACTGAAGCTTTCTTT.

The rearrangement links TRBV13 to TRBJ2-4; tentatively, D is TRBD1 (5 bases). Germline CDR1 reads PRHDT; CDR2 reads FYEKMQ (reference sequence). Trimming left V 1 base short and J 0 bases short, with 10 bases between. CDR3 length equals 16 residues. CDR3 amino acids: CASSLAPGLAKNIQYF. The CDR3 nucleotides read TGTGCCAGCAGCTTAGCCCCAGGGCTAGCCAAAAACATTCAGTACTTC.

This chain connects TRBV18 to TRBJ1-5; 7 positions match TRBD1. CDR1 and CDR2 from the germline V gene are KGHSH and LQKENI. The CDR3 covers 15 residues. The V and J ends lost 3 bases and 2 bases, in that order; junction bases with no gene match: 4. CDR3 sequence (DNA): TGTGCCAGCTCACCTACAGGGGAGCGCAATCAGCCCCAGCATTTT. Its translation: CASSPTGERNQPQHF.

The sample holds one count of this clone. The chain uses TRBV19 and TRBJ1-5; D remains unclear. The CDR3 runs 14 residues. Trimming cost V 6 bases and J 2 bases, with 11 bases left between them. Germline lookup yields CDR1 LNHDA and CDR2 SQIVND (reference sequence). CDR3: CASRGSKGNQPQHF. The CDR3 nucleotides are TGTGCCAGTAGAGGCTCAAAGGGCAATCAGCCCCAGCATTTT.

This chain connects TRBV18 to TRBJ2-3; weak D call: TRBD1 (6 bases). CDR1 KGHSH and CDR2 LQKENI come from the germline V gene. Trimming took off 3 bases at V and 4 bases at J, with 17 bases between the two ends. There are 16 residues in the CDR3. The CDR3 nucleotides read TGTGCCAGCTCACCTGTTCGGGACAACTCGCCAGATACGCAGTATTTT. It codes for CASSPVRDNSPDTQYF.

V is TRBV7-9 and J is TRBJ2-5; D possibly corresponds to TRBD1 (6 bases). Trimming shortened V by 3 bases and J by 5 bases, and 16 bases separated the two germline ends. CDR1 is SEHNR and CDR2 is FQNEAQ in the germline V gene (reference sequence). The CDR3 totals 15 residues. In nucleotides, the CDR3 is TGTGCCAGCAGCTTGGGGACACCAGTGGAGGAGACCCAGTACTTC. Its translation: CASSLGTPVEETQYF.

The chain combines TRBV5-1 with TRBJ2-2; tentatively, D is TRBD1 or TRBD2 (5 bases each). Germline assignment: CDR1 SGHRS and CDR2 YFSETQ. The CDR3 runs to 18 residues. V was pared by 0 bases and J by 0 bases, with 15 bases between. Here the CDR3 DNA reads TGCGCCAGCAGCTTGGTTAGCGCAGGGTTCGCGAACACCGGGGAGCTGTTTTTT. This codes for CASSLVSAGFANTGELFF. The full variable domain, completed using reference TRBV5-1 and TRBJ2-2, is KAGVTQTPRYLIKTRGQQVTLSCSPISGHRSVSWYQQTPGQGLQFLFEYFSETQRNKGNFPGRFSGRQFSNSRSEMNVSTLELGDSALYLCASSLVSAGFANTGELFFGEGSRLTVL.

The chain is built from TRBV6-6 and TRBJ1-4, with D possibly being TRBD1 (5 bases). This CDR3 has 15 residues. The ends were cut back, 5 bases at V and 6 bases at J, with 16 bases in the middle. Germline CDR1 MNHNY, CDR2 SVGAGI (reference sequence). CDR3: CASSITTWGDEKLFF. In nucleotides, the CDR3 is TGTGCCAGCAGTATTACTACTTGGGGGGATGAAAAACTGTTTTTT.

The chain links TRBV6-1 to TRBJ1-2, with D unclear. CDR3 length: 13 amino acids. Germline loops: CDR1 MNHNS, CDR2 SASEGT. Trimming cost V 2 bases and J 8 bases, with 12 bases left between them. CDR3: CASSELGSQGYTF. Here the CDR3 DNA reads TGTGCCAGCAGTGAATTGGGGAGTCAGGGCTACACCTTC.

The chain couples TRBV7-9 to TRBJ2-7; D possibly corresponds to TRBD2 (6 bases). Trimming removed 0 bases from V and 4 bases from J, with 13 bases in between. Germline assignment: CDR1 SEHNR and CDR2 FQNEAQ (reference sequence). The CDR3 totals 15 residues. The CDR3 sequence is CASSLAGGVIYEQYF. For the CDR3, the DNA is TGTGCCAGCAGCTTAGCGGGGGGAGTAATTTACGAGCAGTACTTC.

This clone was observed a few times. The same CDR3 can be traced to other DNA sequences in this sample. This chain links TRBV7-2 with TRBJ2-5; the D is unclear. Looked up from germline, CDR1 is SGHTA and CDR2 is FQGNSA. The V and J ends lost 3 bases and 1 base respectively, with 0 bases between them. This CDR3 region has 11 residues. The CDR3 sequence is CASSFQETQYF. In DNA, the CDR3 is TGTGCCAGCAGCTTCCAAGAGACCCAGTACTTC.

This sequence joins TRBV7-2 and TRBJ2-3, with a possible D match to TRBD1 (6 bases). Germline V gene data show CDR1 as SGHTA and CDR2 as FQGNSA. This CDR3 comprises 13 residues. The V end lost 9 bases, the J end lost 3 bases, and 13 bases lay between the germline ends. CDR3 sequence: CASNQDRTDTQYF. CDR3 coding DNA: TGTGCCAGTAACCAAGACAGGACAGATACGCAGTATTTT.

The gene calls are TRBV9 and TRBJ2-7, with a weak D call TRBD1 (5 bases). Trimming pared 3 bases from V and 2 bases from J, leaving 12 bases between. This CDR3 spans 14 amino acids. Germline values: CDR1 SGDLS, CDR2 YYNGEE. Here the CDR3 reads CASSEAGHTYEQYF. In DNA, the CDR3 is TGTGCCAGCAGCGAGGCAGGGCATACCTACGAGCAGTACTTC. Based on the CDR3 plus reference TRBV9 and TRBJ2-7, the full variable domain is DSGVTQTPKHLITATGQRVTLRCSPRSGDLSVYWYQQSLDQGLQFLIQYYNGEERAKGNILERFSAQQFPDLHSELNLSSLELGDSALYFCASSEAGHTYEQYFGPGTRLTVT.

The CDR3 coding sequence is TGTGCCAGCAGCTTGGGCTTTGGGGTATCGGATGAAAAACTGTTTTTT. Translated, it gives CASSLGFGVSDEKLFF. The chain combines TRBV5-4 with TRBJ1-4, with unresolved D. V was cut by 0 bases and J by 6 bases, with 15 bases left in between. Germline V gene sequence: CDR1 SGHNT, CDR2 YYREEE (reference sequence). The CDR3 has 16 amino acids.

The V gene is TRBV6-5, the J gene TRBJ1-1; no clear D gene. Trimming left V 10 bases short and J 1 base short, with 13 bases between. CDR3 length: 13 amino acids. Germline V CDR1 and CDR2: MNHEY, SVGAGI. CDR3 coding DNA: TGTGCCACCTTAAGGACGGGGAACACTGAAGCTTTCTTT. This sequence encodes CATLRTGNTEAFF.

The chain couples TRBV6-5 to TRBJ2-5; 7 bases are a match to TRBD1. Germline CDR1 is MNHEY and CDR2 is SVGAGI. The CDR3 is 15 amino acids. The trim removed 6 bases at V and 2 bases at J, leaving 9 bases unmatched. In DNA form, the CDR3 reads TGTGCCAGCAGAAGGACAGGAGTTATACAAGAGACCCAGTACTTC. This translates into CASRRTGVIQETQYF.

This clone was observed many times. Other DNA sequences in the sample encode the same CDR3. This sequence joins TRBV4-1 and TRBJ2-7; 11 bases match TRBD2. Per the germline V gene, CDR1 is MGHRA and CDR2 is YSYEKL. V lost 0 bases and J lost 7; bases outside the gene matches: 5. The CDR3 has 15 residues. The CDR3 region is CASSQETRTSGEQYF. The DNA for the CDR3 is TGCGCCAGCAGCCAAGAGACGAGGACTAGCGGGGAGCAGTACTTC.

The chain employs TRBV9 and TRBJ2-7; TRBD2 agrees at 12 bases. There are 15 residues in the CDR3. V shed 3 bases, J shed 3 bases, and the junction held 4 bases outside the gene matches. From germline, CDR1 is SGDLS and CDR2 YYNGEE. Here the CDR3 reads CASSETSGGIYEQYF. CDR3 nucleotide sequence: TGTGCCAGCAGCGAGACTAGCGGGGGAATCTACGAGCAGTACTTC.

Turning to this clone: This may come from a read error, since a much larger clone is one base off. This chain joins TRBV27 and TRBJ2-7; D is uncertain. The CDR3 spans 13 residues. Germline V gene data show CDR1 as MNHEY and CDR2 as SMNVEV (reference sequence). The V gene lost 1 base and the J gene lost 3 bases, with 7 bases spanning the gap. Here the CDR3 DNA reads TGTGCCAGCAGTTTATATGAGAACTACGAGCAGTACTTC. This codes for CASSLYENYEQYF.

The gene calls are TRBV30 and TRBJ1-4; perhaps TRBD1 as D (5 bases). Germline V gives CDR1 GTSNPN, CDR2 SVGIG (reference sequence). The length of the CDR3 is 15 residues. Trimming left V 0 bases short and J 8 bases short, with 16 bases between. The DNA for the CDR3 is TGTGCCTGGAGTGTACCCGGGGGAGACCCGGAAAAACTGTTTTTT. This translates into CAWSVPGGDPEKLFF.

The chain combines TRBV14 with TRBJ1-5; the D is unclear. Germline V gene lookup returns CDR1 SGHDN and CDR2 FVKESK. V gave up 0 bases and J gave up 5 bases, with 17 bases separating them. CDR3 length: 17 amino acids. In DNA form, the CDR3 reads TGTGCCAGCAGCCAAGAGAAAAGGTTTCGGCTGTATCAGCCCCAGCATTTT. Its translation is CASSQEKRFRLYQPQHF.

In its sample, this clone was seen a few times. The chain recombines TRBV19 with TRBJ1-1; D not certain. The CDR3 runs 13 residues. Trimming left V 5 bases short and J 1 base short, with 8 bases between. Germline loops: CDR1 LNHDA, CDR2 SQIVND (reference sequence). The chain's CDR3 is CASSAGQNTEAFF. CDR3 nucleotide sequence: TGTGCCAGTAGTGCGGGCCAGAACACTGAAGCTTTCTTT.

As DNA, the CDR3 is TGTGCCAGCAGCTATCTAGCGGGAGACGAGACCCAGTACTTC. Translated, it gives CASSYLAGDETQYF. The rearrangement uses TRBV5-4 and TRBJ2-5; 10 bases fit TRBD2. The CDR3 contains 14 residues. The germline V gene has CDR1 SGHNT and CDR2 YYREEE (reference sequence). The junction had 4 bases not matched to a gene; V was cut back by 3 bases and J by 5 bases. The whole variable domain, filled in from reference TRBV5-4 and TRBJ2-5, reads ETGVTQSPTHLIKTRGQQVTLRCSSQSGHNTVSWYQQALGQGPQFIFQYYREEENGRGNFPPRFSGLQFPNYSSELNVNALELDDSALYLCASSYLAGDETQYFGPGTRLLVL.

This rearrangement joins TRBV29-1 to TRBJ2-1, with D possibly being TRBD1 (5 bases). The V gene lost 4 bases and the J gene lost 0 bases, with 7 bases spanning the gap. Germline V gene data show CDR1 as SQVTM and CDR2 as ANQGSEA. The CDR3 extends over 13 amino acids. CDR3 coding DNA: TGCAGCGTTGTAGGGGACTCCTACAATGAGCAGTTCTTC. Translation: CSVVGDSYNEQFF.